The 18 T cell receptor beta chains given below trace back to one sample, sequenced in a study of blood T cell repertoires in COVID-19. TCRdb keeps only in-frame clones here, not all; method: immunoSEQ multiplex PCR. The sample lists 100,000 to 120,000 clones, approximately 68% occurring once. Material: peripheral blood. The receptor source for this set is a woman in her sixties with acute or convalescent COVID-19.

The CDR3 protein is CSVQQGRSGELFF. The CDR3, as DNA: TGCAGCGTGCAACAGGGCCGGTCCGGGGAGCTGTTTTTT. The V call is TRBV29-1, the J call TRBJ2-2; possibly TRBD1 for D (6 bases). Germline CDR1 SQVTM, CDR2 ANQGSEA. Trimming removed 6 bases from V and 6 bases from J, with 14 bases in between. The CDR3 sequence is 13 residues long.

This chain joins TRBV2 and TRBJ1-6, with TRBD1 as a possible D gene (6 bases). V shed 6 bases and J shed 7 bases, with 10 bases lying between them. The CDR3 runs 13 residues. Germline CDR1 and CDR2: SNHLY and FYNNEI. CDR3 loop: CASRRQVNSPLHF. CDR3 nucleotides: TGTGCCAGCAGGAGACAGGTCAATTCACCCCTCCACTTT.

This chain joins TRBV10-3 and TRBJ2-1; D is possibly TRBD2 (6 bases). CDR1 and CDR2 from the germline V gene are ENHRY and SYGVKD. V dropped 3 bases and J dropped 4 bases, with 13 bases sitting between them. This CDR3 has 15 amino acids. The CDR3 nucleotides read TGTGCCATCAGTGAAGGCGGGGTAGATTACAATGAGCAGTTCTTC. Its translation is CAISEGGVDYNEQFF.

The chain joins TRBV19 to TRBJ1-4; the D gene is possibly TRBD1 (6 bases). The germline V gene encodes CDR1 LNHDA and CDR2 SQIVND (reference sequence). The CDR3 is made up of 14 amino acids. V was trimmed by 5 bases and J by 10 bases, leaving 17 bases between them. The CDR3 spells CASSGQRTVGKLFF. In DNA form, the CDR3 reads TGTGCCAGTAGTGGCCAACGGACAGTCGGAAAACTGTTTTTT.

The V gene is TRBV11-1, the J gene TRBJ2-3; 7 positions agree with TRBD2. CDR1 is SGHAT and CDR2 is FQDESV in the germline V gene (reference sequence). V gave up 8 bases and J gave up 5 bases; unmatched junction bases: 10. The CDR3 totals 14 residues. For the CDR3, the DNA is TGTGCCAGCGCCCAGGGAGGGTATGGAGATACGCAGTATTTT. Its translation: CASAQGGYGDTQYF.

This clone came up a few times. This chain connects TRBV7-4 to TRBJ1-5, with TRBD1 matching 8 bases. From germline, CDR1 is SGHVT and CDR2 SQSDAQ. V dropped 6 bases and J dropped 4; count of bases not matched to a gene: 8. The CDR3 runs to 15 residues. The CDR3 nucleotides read TGTGCCAGCAGTACCCGGACAGGGCTAAATCAGCCCCAGCATTTT. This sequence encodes CASSTRTGLNQPQHF.

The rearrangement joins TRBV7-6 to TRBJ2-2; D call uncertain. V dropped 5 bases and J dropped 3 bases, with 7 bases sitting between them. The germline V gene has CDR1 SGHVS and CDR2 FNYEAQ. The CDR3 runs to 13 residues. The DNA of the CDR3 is TGTGCCAGCAGCAGTGGGCACACCGGGGAGCTGTTTTTT. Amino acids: CASSSGHTGELFF.

CDR3: CASSPGQANQPQHF. CDR3 bases: TGTGCCAGCTCGCCGGGACAGGCTAATCAGCCCCAGCATTTT. The chain links TRBV18 to TRBJ1-5; 8 bases match TRBD1. V was pared by 6 bases and J by 4 bases, with 5 bases of the junction left unmatched. The CDR3 is 14 residues long. Per germline, CDR1 KGHSH and CDR2 LQKENI.

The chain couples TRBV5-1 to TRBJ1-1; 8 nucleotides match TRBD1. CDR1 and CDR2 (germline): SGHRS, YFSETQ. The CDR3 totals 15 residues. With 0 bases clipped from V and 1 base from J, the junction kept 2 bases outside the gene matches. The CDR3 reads CASSLDGQGNTEAFF. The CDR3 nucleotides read TGCGCCAGCAGCTTGGATGGACAGGGGAACACTGAAGCTTTCTTT.

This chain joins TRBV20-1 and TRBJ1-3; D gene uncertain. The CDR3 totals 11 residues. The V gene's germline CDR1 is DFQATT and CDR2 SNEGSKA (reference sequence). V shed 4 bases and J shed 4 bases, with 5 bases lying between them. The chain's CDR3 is CSANLGNTIYF. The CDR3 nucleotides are TGCAGTGCTAATCTAGGAAACACCATATATTTT.

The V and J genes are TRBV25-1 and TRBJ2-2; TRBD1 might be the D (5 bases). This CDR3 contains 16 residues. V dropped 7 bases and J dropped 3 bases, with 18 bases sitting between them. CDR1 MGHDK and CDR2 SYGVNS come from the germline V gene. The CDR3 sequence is CASIGRDNSYTGELFF. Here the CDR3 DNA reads TGTGCCAGCATCGGCAGGGATAATAGTTACACCGGGGAGCTGTTTTTT.

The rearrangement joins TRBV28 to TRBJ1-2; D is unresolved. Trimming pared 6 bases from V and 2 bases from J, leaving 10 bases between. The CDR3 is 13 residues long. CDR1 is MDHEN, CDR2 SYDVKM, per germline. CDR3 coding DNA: TGTGCCAGCAGATTACCGGGGAACTATGGCTACACCTTC. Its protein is CASRLPGNYGYTF.

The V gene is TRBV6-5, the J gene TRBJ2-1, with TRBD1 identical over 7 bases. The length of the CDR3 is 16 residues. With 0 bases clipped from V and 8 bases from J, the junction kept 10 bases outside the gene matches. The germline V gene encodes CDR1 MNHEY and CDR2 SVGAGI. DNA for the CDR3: TGTGCCAGCAGTTACTCTTTCTCGGACAGGTTGGATGAGCAGTTCTTC. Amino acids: CASSYSFSDRLDEQFF.

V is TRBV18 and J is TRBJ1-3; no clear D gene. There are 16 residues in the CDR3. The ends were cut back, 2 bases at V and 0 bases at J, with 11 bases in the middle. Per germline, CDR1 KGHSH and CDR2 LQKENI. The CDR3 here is CASSPEEGYSGNTIYF. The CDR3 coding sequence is TGTGCCAGCTCACCAGAAGAGGGATACTCTGGAAACACCATATATTTT.

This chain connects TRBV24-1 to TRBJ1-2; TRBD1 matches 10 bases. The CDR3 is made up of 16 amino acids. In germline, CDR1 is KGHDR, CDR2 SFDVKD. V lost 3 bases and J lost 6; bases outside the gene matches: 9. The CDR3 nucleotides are TGTGCCACCAGTGATCCTGGGACAGGGGTCTTGCATGGCTACACCTTC. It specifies CATSDPGTGVLHGYTF.

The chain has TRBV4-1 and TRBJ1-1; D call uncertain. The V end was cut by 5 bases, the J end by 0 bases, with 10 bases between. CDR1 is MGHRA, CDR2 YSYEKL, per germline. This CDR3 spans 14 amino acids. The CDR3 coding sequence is TGCGCCAGCAGCGGACGGACTTTGAACACTGAAGCTTTCTTT. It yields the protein CASSGRTLNTEAFF.

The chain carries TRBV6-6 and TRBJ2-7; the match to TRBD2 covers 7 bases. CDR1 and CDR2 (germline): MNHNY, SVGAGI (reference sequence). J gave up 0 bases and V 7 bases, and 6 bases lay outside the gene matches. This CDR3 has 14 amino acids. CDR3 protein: CASMGGLLSYEQYF. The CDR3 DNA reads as TGTGCCAGCATGGGGGGACTACTCTCCTACGAGCAGTACTTC.

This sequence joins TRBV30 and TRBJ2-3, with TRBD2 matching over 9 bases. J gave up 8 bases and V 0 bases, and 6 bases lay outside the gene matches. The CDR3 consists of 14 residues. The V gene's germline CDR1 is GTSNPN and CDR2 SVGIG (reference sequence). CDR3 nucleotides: TGTGCCTGGAGTGTTAGCGGGGGAGGTGGTACGCAGTATTTT. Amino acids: CAWSVSGGGGTQYF.